What follows describes a single T cell receptor beta chain. The source of the sample is a study of blood T cell repertoires in COVID-19. In the study overall: Samples of COVID-19 (acute and convalescent) were obtained from the United States, Italy and Spain. T cells, B-cell-depleted T cells, or PBMCs provided the cDNA or gDNA that served as material.

Authors' analysis steps: Quantification of nucleated cells was approximated via reference gene primer amplification. Profiled with immunoSEQ multiplex PCR; TCRdb holds only in-frame clones, not every one. Clone size and V and J calls were adopted from that table, with D and trimming inferred from the DNA. The sample contains about 240,000 clones, roughly 85% of which appear only once. The clonotype was recovered from a man between 50 and 59 years old with COVID-19, enrolled during active disease. The material sequenced was peripheral blood.

DNA of the CDR3: TGTGCCAGCAGCGTATCCTCGACAGGGGGAGGAAACACCATATATTTT. As protein: CASSVSSTGGGNTIYF. The chain has TRBV9 and TRBJ1-3; 9 bases agree with TRBD1. Per germline, CDR1 SGDLS and CDR2 YYNGEE. Germline trimming cut 1 base from V and 4 bases from J; bases unmatched to any gene: 6. This CDR3 comprises 16 residues.